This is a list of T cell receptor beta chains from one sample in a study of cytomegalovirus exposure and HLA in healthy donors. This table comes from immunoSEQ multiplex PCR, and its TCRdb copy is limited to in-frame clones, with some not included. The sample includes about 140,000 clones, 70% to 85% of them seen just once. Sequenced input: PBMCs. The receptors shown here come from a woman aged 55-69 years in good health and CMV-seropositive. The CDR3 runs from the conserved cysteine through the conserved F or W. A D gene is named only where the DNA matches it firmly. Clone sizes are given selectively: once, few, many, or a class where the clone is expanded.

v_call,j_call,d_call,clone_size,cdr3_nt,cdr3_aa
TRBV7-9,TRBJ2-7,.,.,TGTGCCAGCAGGTCTCTGGCAGGGAGGAACGAGCAGTACTTC,CASRSLAGRNEQYF
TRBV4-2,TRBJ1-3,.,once,TGTGCCAGCAGCCAAGGTTTAGTCTCTGGAAACACCATATATTTT,CASSQGLVSGNTIYF
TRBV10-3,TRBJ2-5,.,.,TGTGCCATACTAGACAGGAAGGAAGAGACCCAGTACTTC,CAILDRKEETQYF
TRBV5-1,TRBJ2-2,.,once,TGCGCCAGCAGCTTCCAATACACCGGGGAGCTGTTTTTT,CASSFQYTGELFF
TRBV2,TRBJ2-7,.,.,TGTGCCAGCAAGCCGGGGGGCGGGAGTGACGAGCAGTACTTC,CASKPGGGSDEQYF
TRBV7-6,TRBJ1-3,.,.,TGTGCCAGCAGCTTAAGCGGCTGGGGGCAAGCTGGAAACACCATATATTTT,CASSLSGWGQAGNTIYF
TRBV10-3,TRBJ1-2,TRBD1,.,TGTGCCATCAGTGGCACACAGGGGGATGGCTACACCTTC,CAISGTQGDGYTF
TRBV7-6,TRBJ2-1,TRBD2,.,TGTGCCAGCAGCCCTGGGAGGGCCACCTACAATGAGCAGTTCTTC,CASSPGRATYNEQFF
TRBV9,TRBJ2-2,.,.,TGTGCCAGCAGCGCCTATCAGGGGAGGGAGCTGTTTTTT,CASSAYQGRELFF
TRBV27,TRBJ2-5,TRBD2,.,TGTGCCAGCAGTTCCCAGCGGGAGGGCCGAGAGACCCAGTACTTC,CASSSQREGRETQYF
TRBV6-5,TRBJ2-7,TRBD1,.,TGTGCCAGCAGATCGGGACAGAGAATCTCCTACGAGCAGTACTTC,CASRSGQRISYEQYF
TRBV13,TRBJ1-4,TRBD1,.,TGTGCCAGCAGCCCGGGACAGGTTAATGAAAAACTGTTTTTT,CASSPGQVNEKLFF
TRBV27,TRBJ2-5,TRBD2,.,TGTGCCAGCAGCTCCCGGGGCGGGAGGGAGACCCAGTACTTC,CASSSRGGRETQYF
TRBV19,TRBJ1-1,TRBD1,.,TGTGCCAGTAGCCCGACAGGGGATACTGAAGCTTTCTTT,CASSPTGDTEAFF
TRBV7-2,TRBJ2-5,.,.,TGTGCCAGCAGCTTACTCCCGGGAGAGACCCAGTACTTC,CASSLLPGETQYF
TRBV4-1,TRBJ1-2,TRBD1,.,TGCGCCAGCAGCCTTGAGGACAGGGGGGTCGGCTACACCTTC,CASSLEDRGVGYTF
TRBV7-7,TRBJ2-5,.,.,TGTGCTAGCAGCTTGGAGGGACAGACCCAGTACTTC,CASSLEGQTQYF
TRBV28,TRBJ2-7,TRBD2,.,TGTGCCATAAGGCGGGAGGACTCCTACGAGCAGTACTTC,CAIRREDSYEQYF
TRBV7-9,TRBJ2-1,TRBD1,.,TGTGCCAGCAGCTCCACTCGGACAGGGGCCTCCTACAATGAGCAGTTCTTC,CASSSTRTGASYNEQFF
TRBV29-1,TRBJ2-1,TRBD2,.,TGCAGCGCCGGGGGGGGTAGCTCCTACAATGAGCAGTTCTTC,CSAGGGSSYNEQFF
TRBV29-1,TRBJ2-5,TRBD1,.,TGCAGCGCTGTGACAGGGGCACTGGAGACCCAGTACTTC,CSAVTGALETQYF
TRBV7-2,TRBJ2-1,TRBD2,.,TGTGCCAGCAGCTTCTCTAGCGGGAGCTCCTACAAGGAGCAGTTCTTC,CASSFSSGSSYKEQFF
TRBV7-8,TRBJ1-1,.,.,TGTGCCAGCAGCCTTGGTGGGGGAGGAACTGAAGCTTTCTTT,CASSLGGGGTEAFF
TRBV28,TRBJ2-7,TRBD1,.,TGTGCCAGCAGCGAATCCGGGACAGGGACTTACGAGCAGTACTTC,CASSESGTGTYEQYF
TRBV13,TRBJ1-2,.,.,TGTGCCAGCAGCTTAGTTGGAGGGGAGGGCTATGGCTACACCTTC,CASSLVGGEGYGYTF
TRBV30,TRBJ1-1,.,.,TGTGCCTGGGTCGGACAGACGAACACTGAAGCTTTCTTT,CAWVGQTNTEAFF
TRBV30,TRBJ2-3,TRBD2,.,TGTGCCTGGAGTGGGGCTAGCGGGTGGGCAGATACGCAGTATTTT,CAWSGASGWADTQYF
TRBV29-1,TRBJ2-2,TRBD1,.,TGCAGCGTAGGGGACAGGGGGCTCTCCGGGGAGCTGTTTTTT,CSVGDRGLSGELFF
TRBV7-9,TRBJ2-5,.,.,TGTGCCAGCAGCTTAATCGAGGTCGTCCAAGAGACCCAGTACTTC,CASSLIEVVQETQYF
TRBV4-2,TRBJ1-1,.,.,TGTGCCAGCAGCCAAGAATCGATGGGCGCCTGGGACACTGAAGCTTTCTTT,CASSQESMGAWDTEAFF
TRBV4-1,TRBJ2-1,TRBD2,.,TGCGCCAGCAGCCACGCTAGCGGATCCTACAATGAGCAGTTCTTC,CASSHASGSYNEQFF
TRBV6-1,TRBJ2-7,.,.,TGTGCCAGCGTTAGGACTCCCGCCACCTACGAGCAGTACTTC,CASVRTPATYEQYF
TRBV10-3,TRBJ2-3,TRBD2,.,TGTGCCATCAGTACTACTAGCGGGAGATTATATACGCAGTATTTT,CAISTTSGRLYTQYF
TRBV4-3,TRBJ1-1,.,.,TGCGCCAGCAGCCACGGGGGAATGAACACTGAAGCTTTCTTT,CASSHGGMNTEAFF
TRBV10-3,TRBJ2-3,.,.,TGTGCCATCAGTGATAGAGATACGCAGTATTTT,CAISDRDTQYF
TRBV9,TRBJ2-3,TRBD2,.,TGTGCCAGCAGCTATCTAGCGGACTTCACAGATACGCAGTATTTT,CASSYLADFTDTQYF
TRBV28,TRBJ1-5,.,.,TGTGCCAGCAGCTTGGGGGCCTACAATCAGCCCCAGCATTTT,CASSLGAYNQPQHF
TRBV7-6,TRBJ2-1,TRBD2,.,TGTGCCAGCAGCGACGGACCGGGGGGCTACAATGAGCAGTTCTTC,CASSDGPGGYNEQFF
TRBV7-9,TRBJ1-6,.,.,TGTGCCAGCAGCTTCGGGCCCCGAGGGAATTCACCCCTCCACTTT,CASSFGPRGNSPLHF
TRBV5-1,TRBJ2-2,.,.,TGCGCCAGCAGCTTATCCCCCGGGGACACCGGGGAGCTGTTTTTT,CASSLSPGDTGELFF
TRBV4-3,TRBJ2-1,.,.,TGCGCCAGCAGCCAAGGGGCCGGCTCCTACAATGAGCAGTTCTTC,CASSQGAGSYNEQFF
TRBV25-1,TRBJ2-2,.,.,TGTGCCAGCAGTGAATCCGCTAAAACGAACACCGGGGAGCTGTTTTTT,CASSESAKTNTGELFF
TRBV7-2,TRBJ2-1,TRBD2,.,TGTGCCAGCAGCCTTCGGGGGGGCTCCTACAATGAGCAGTTCTTC,CASSLRGGSYNEQFF
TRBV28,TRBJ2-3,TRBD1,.,TGTGCCAGCAGCCCCCCGACAGGGTTCGAGGATACGCAGTATTTT,CASSPPTGFEDTQYF
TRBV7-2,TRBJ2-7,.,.,TGTGCCAGCAGCCAAAGCTCTCCCGAGCAGTACTTC,CASSQSSPEQYF
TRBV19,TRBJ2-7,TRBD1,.,TGTGCCAGTACCAATACAGGGGGCGAGCAGTACTTC,CASTNTGGEQYF
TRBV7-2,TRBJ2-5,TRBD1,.,TGTGCCAGCCGCGCCCCCGGGACAGGGGTTGGAGAGACCCAGTACTTC,CASRAPGTGVGETQYF
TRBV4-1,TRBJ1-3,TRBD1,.,TGCGCCAGCAGCCCCTGGGACAGGGGGAGGAACACCATATATTTT,CASSPWDRGRNTIYF
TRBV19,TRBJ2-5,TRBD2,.,TGTGCCAGTAGGGCTAGCGGGTATTATCAAGAGACCCAGTACTTC,CASRASGYYQETQYF
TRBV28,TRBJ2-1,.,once,TGTGCCAGCAGCCGCGAGTACAATGAGCAGTTCTTC,CASSREYNEQFF
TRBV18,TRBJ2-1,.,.,TGTGCCAGCTCACCAGGTACCGGAGACAATGAGCAGTTCTTC,CASSPGTGDNEQFF
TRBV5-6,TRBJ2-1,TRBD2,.,TGTGCCAGCAGCTTGGCGGGGGGGGTCTCCTACAATGAGCAGTTCTTC,CASSLAGGVSYNEQFF
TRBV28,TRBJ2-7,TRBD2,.,TGTGCCAGCAGTCCCACTAGCGGGAGGGCCTCGGCCTACGAGCAGTACTTC,CASSPTSGRASAYEQYF
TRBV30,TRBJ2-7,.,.,TGTGCCTGGAACACCGGGACGGACTACTCCTACGAGCAGTACTTC,CAWNTGTDYSYEQYF
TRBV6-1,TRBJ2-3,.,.,TGTGCCAGCAGATTCCGCGGCCACACAGATACGCAGTATTTT,CASRFRGHTDTQYF
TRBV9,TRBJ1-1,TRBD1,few,TGTGCCAGCAGCCTCAGTGACAGGGATTGGACCATGAACACTGAAGCTTTCTTT,CASSLSDRDWTMNTEAFF
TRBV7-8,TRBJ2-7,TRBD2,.,TGTGCCAGCAGCTTAGGACTGGGACTAGCGGGCTACGAGCAGTACTTC,CASSLGLGLAGYEQYF
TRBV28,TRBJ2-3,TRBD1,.,TGTGCCAGCACCGGAGGGGACAGGGCGTCAGATACGCAGTATTTT,CASTGGDRASDTQYF
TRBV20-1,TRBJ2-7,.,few,TGCAGTGCCAGGGACTCCTACGAGCAGTACTTC,CSARDSYEQYF